The 26 T cell receptor beta chains below all came from one sample that was sequenced in a study of PD-1 blockade in classical Hodgkin lymphoma. The protocol was immunoSEQ multiplex PCR, while the TCRdb copy is restricted to in-frame clones and leaves out a portion. The data contain over 80,000 clones, roughly 73% of them singletons. The sample's time point: cycle 4 day 1 (C4D1), after more than 5 weeks of nivolumab. Every patient had relapsed following autologous stem cell transplantation, and cohorts differed in brentuximab vedotin exposure. The sequences come from peripheral blood mononuclear cells (PBMCs), collected before the fourth cycle of nivolumab. The receptor source for this set is a human donor with classical Hodgkin lymphoma.

The chain employs TRBV6-1 and TRBJ2-5, with D perhaps matching TRBD2 (5 bases). V was trimmed by 5 bases and J by 5 bases, leaving 15 bases between them. This CDR3 contains 14 residues. Germline V gene sequence: CDR1 MNHNS, CDR2 SASEGT. The CDR3 DNA is TGTGCCAGCAGTTTCGGACTGGTCTCGGAGACCCAGTACTTC. This translates into CASSFGLVSETQYF.

J is TRBJ1-4 and V is TRBV4-3; possible D gene TRBD1, 5 bases. The length of the CDR3 is 17 residues. From germline, CDR1 is LGHNA and CDR2 YSLEER. The V end lost 0 bases, the J end lost 8 bases, and 19 bases lay between the germline ends. The CDR3, as DNA: TGCGCCAGCAGCCAAGAAGTTCAGGGAGGAGCTGGGGAAAAACTGTTTTTT. It translates to CASSQEVQGGAGEKLFF.

The chain combines TRBV7-6 with TRBJ2-7; possibly TRBD2 for D (6 bases). Trimming shortened V by 3 bases and J by 6 bases, and 21 bases separated the two germline ends. This CDR3 comprises 16 residues. The germline gives CDR1 SGHVS, CDR2 FNYEAQ. The CDR3 reads CASSFSGDGTPLEQYF. Written as DNA, the CDR3 is TGTGCCAGCAGCTTTTCGGGGGACGGGACCCCTCTCGAGCAGTACTTC.

The rearrangement joins TRBV6-5 to TRBJ1-5; 7 bases are shared with TRBD1. CDR1 is MNHEY, CDR2 SVGAGI, per germline. V gave up 6 bases and J gave up 2 bases; unmatched junction bases: 7. This CDR3 is built from 15 residues. CDR3 DNA sequence: TGTGCCAGCAGAACCGACAGGGCGGGCAATCAGCCCCAGCATTTT. As protein: CASRTDRAGNQPQHF.

The chain links TRBV5-1 to TRBJ1-3; D remains unclear. With 0 bases removed from V and 2 bases from J, the gap between germline ends came to 6 bases. CDR3 length: 14 amino acids. Germline CDR1 and CDR2: SGHRS and YFSETQ. CDR3 sequence reads: CASSLDTAGNTIYF. The CDR3 region has the DNA TGCGCCAGCAGCTTGGACACGGCTGGAAACACCATATATTTT.

There are a few counts of this clone. The chain has TRBV7-6 and TRBJ1-1, with TRBD1 matching over 8 bases. This CDR3 is built from 15 residues. The germline CDR1 and CDR2 sequences are SGHVS and FNYEAQ. Losses at the gene ends were 4 bases for V and 5 bases for J; bases not matched to a gene: 9. CDR3 loop: CASSSTGDPYTEAFF. DNA for the CDR3: TGTGCCAGCAGCTCGACAGGGGATCCGTATACTGAAGCTTTCTTT.

This chain joins TRBV6-5 and TRBJ1-1, with D possibly being TRBD1 (5 bases). CDR3 length: 14 amino acids. Trimming removed 4 bases from V and 1 base from J, with 10 bases in between. Germline assignment: CDR1 MNHEY and CDR2 SVGAGI. This CDR3 is CASSSWTQNTEAFF. For the CDR3, the DNA is TGTGCCAGCAGTTCCTGGACACAGAACACTGAAGCTTTCTTT.

Remarks on this clone: The junction does not match germline at one end; this may be a read error. The chain combines TRBV5-4 with TRBJ2-3, with 8 bases matching TRBD1. Germline loops: CDR1 SGHNT, CDR2 YYREEE (reference sequence). The CDR3 is 13 amino acids. This CDR3 is CASSLDRADTQYF. CDR3 in DNA: TGTGCCAGCAGTTTGGACAGGGCAGATACGCAGTATTTT. The whole variable domain, filled in from reference TRBV5-4 and TRBJ2-3, reads ETGVTQSPTHLIKTRGQQVTLRCSSQSGHNTVSWYQQALGQGPQFIFQYYREEENGRGNFPPRFSGLQFPNYSSELNVNALELDDSALYLCASSLDRADTQYFGPGTRLTVL.

This rearrangement joins TRBV9 to TRBJ2-1, with 12 nucleotides matching TRBD2. Germline V gene lookup returns CDR1 SGDLS and CDR2 YYNGEE. V was pared by 0 bases and J by 8 bases, with 15 bases of the junction left unmatched. This CDR3 region has 19 residues. The CDR3 loop reads CASSVGPSLAGGLRDEQFF. In DNA form, the CDR3 reads TGTGCCAGCAGCGTAGGCCCTTCACTAGCGGGGGGCCTCAGGGATGAGCAGTTCTTC.

The chain links TRBV6-5 to TRBJ1-1; D uncertain. V lost 6 bases, J lost 7 bases, and 9 bases lay in between. The CDR3 has 11 residues. Germline lookup yields CDR1 MNHEY and CDR2 SVGAGI. This chain's CDR3 is CASSSLIEAFF. CDR3 coding DNA: TGTGCCAGCAGCTCCCTTATTGAAGCTTTCTTT.

The gene calls are TRBV9 and TRBJ1-4, with TRBD1 matching 9 bases. The V segment lost 4 bases and the J segment 8 bases; nucleotides outside the gene matches: 6. The CDR3 has 14 amino acids. Germline V gives CDR1 SGDLS, CDR2 YYNGEE. The CDR3 sequence is CASSLGQGDEKLFF. The DNA of the CDR3 is TGTGCCAGCAGCTTGGGACAGGGAGACGAAAAACTGTTTTTT.

A single count supports this clone. The genes are TRBV5-4 and TRBJ1-2, with TRBD1 matching over 9 bases. Losses at the gene ends were 4 bases for V and 5 bases for J; bases not matched to a gene: 9. CDR1 is SGHNT, CDR2 YYREEE, per germline (reference sequence). The CDR3 loop spans 15 amino acids. The CDR3 loop reads CASSREQGAIYGYTF. DNA of the CDR3: TGTGCCAGCAGCAGGGAACAGGGGGCGATTTATGGCTACACCTTC.

This chain links TRBV7-8 with TRBJ2-5; tentative D call: TRBD2 (5 bases). V lost 0 bases and J lost 7, with 15 bases in between. The CDR3 length is 15 residues. The germline gives CDR1 SGHVS, CDR2 FQNEAQ. CDR3 DNA: TGTGCCAGCAGCTTAGCGGAGGACTCCACGTGGACCCAGTACTTC. This encodes CASSLAEDSTWTQYF.

This clone was counted a single time. The genes are TRBV7-9 and TRBJ2-1, with 7 bases that match TRBD2. The J segment lost 12 bases and the V segment lost 5 bases, leaving 13 bases of the junction unmatched. Per germline, CDR1 SEHNR and CDR2 FQNEAQ (reference sequence). There are 14 residues in the CDR3. The CDR3 region has the DNA TGTGCCAGCAGCCCGAGCGGGGAGGGGAGGGGGCAGTTCTTC. Amino acids: CASSPSGEGRGQFF.

The chain couples TRBV5-1 to TRBJ2-2, with D possibly matching TRBD1 (7 bases). Trimming pared 4 bases from V and 5 bases from J, leaving 15 bases between. Germline loops: CDR1 SGHRS, CDR2 YFSETQ. There are 15 residues in the CDR3. The CDR3, as DNA: TGCGCCAGCAGCGAAACAGGGGAGGAGACCGGGGAGCTGTTTTTT. It is translated as CASSETGEETGELFF.

CDR3 bases: TGTGCCAGCAGCTTTCGGTTGACTAATGAAAAACTGTTTTTT. Protein sequence: CASSFRLTNEKLFF. This chain uses TRBV7-8 with TRBJ1-4; D is uncertain. V was trimmed by 3 bases and J by 2 bases, leaving 7 bases between them. The CDR3 has 14 amino acids. Germline CDR1 SGHVS, CDR2 FQNEAQ.

The V call is TRBV9, the J call TRBJ1-1; D not resolved. V lost 0 bases and J 1 base, leaving 4 bases between the germline ends. This CDR3 contains 13 residues. Per germline, CDR1 SGDLS and CDR2 YYNGEE. The CDR3 DNA sequence: TGTGCCAGCAGCGTAGATTCGAACACTGAAGCTTTCTTT. Residues: CASSVDSNTEAFF.

This chain connects TRBV10-3 to TRBJ2-1; D gene uncertain. The germline CDR1 and CDR2 sequences are ENHRY and SYGVKD. V lost 8 bases, J lost 3 bases, and 5 bases lay in between. The CDR3 spans 11 residues. The CDR3 is CAIGDYNEQFF. The CDR3 DNA follows: TGTGCCATCGGCGACTACAATGAGCAGTTCTTC.

V usage is TRBV29-1 and J usage is TRBJ1-4, with D hard to call. The CDR3 has 14 residues. The germline V gene has CDR1 SQVTM and CDR2 ANQGSEA. Trimming cost V 0 bases and J 5 bases, with 10 bases left between them. In DNA, the CDR3 is TGCAGCGTTGAAGATCCCGGCGGGAATGAAAAACTGTTTTTT. This gives the protein CSVEDPGGNEKLFF.

This sequence joins TRBV5-1 and TRBJ1-6; 7 bases align to TRBD1. The germline gives CDR1 SGHRS, CDR2 YFSETQ. V trimming: 1 base; J trimming: 10 bases; junction bases outside the gene matches: 5. The length of the CDR3 is 14 residues. CDR3 DNA: TGCGCCAGCAGCTTGACAGGGGAAGGCTCACCCCTCCACTTT. It codes for CASSLTGEGSPLHF.

This chain joins TRBV19 and TRBJ2-3; 8 positions agree with TRBD2. The CDR3 covers 15 residues. V lost 10 bases to trimming and J lost 2 bases; unmatched junction nucleotides: 11. CDR1 LNHDA and CDR2 SQIVND come from the germline V gene (reference sequence). The CDR3 protein is CATRPGGGLTDTQYF. CDR3 DNA: TGTGCCACCCGACCGGGGGGGGGTCTCACAGATACGCAGTATTTT.

The chain carries TRBV6-5 and TRBJ1-5; 7 positions agree with TRBD1. V lost 6 bases, J lost 1 base, and 3 bases stayed unmatched. Per the germline V gene, CDR1 is MNHEY and CDR2 is SVGAGI. The CDR3 runs 14 residues. The DNA for the CDR3 is TGTGCCAGCAGACCGGGACAGAGCAATCAGCCCCAGCATTTT. Protein sequence: CASRPGQSNQPQHF.

J is TRBJ2-3 and V is TRBV2; D call uncertain. From germline, CDR1 is SNHLY and CDR2 FYNNEI. V was pared by 4 bases and J by 1 base, with 9 bases between. This CDR3 comprises 14 residues. The DNA of the CDR3 is TGTGCCAGCAGTGGAAGGGTTGGCACAGATACGCAGTATTTT. It yields the protein CASSGRVGTDTQYF.

The rearrangement links TRBV4-1 to TRBJ2-7, with TRBD1 matching over 7 bases. This CDR3 is built from 17 residues. The V gene's germline CDR1 is MGHRA and CDR2 YSYEKL. Trimming removed 0 bases from V and 2 bases from J; junction bases left unmatched: 10. CDR3 residues: CASSQDFRQGVTYEQYF. CDR3 bases: TGCGCCAGCAGCCAAGATTTCCGTCAGGGGGTGACCTACGAGCAGTACTTC.

The CDR3 region has the DNA TGTGCCAGCTCACCGGGACAGCCAGAACTTGGAAACACCATATATTTT. The encoded protein is CASSPGQPELGNTIYF. The V gene is TRBV18, the J gene TRBJ1-3, with 7 bases that match TRBD1. V shed 3 bases and J 3 bases; nucleotides not matched to a gene: 8. The germline V gene encodes CDR1 KGHSH and CDR2 LQKENI. This CDR3 has 16 amino acids.

The chain couples TRBV11-3 to TRBJ2-2; TRBD2 is a possible D gene (6 bases). This CDR3 spans 13 amino acids. Per the germline V gene, CDR1 is SGHNT and CDR2 is YENEEA. The V and J ends lost 2 bases and 8 bases respectively, with 9 bases between them. The CDR3 nucleotides are TGTGCCAGCAGCTTACTGCGGGGAGGGGAGCTGTTTTTT. The encoded protein is CASSLLRGGELFF. Drawing the rest from reference TRBV11-3 and TRBJ2-2, the complete variable domain is EAGVVQSPRYKIIEKKQPVAFWCNPISGHNTLYWYLQNLGQGPELLIRYENEEAVDDSQLPKDRFSAERLKGVDSTLKIQPAELGDSAVYLCASSLLRGGELFFGEGSRLTVL.